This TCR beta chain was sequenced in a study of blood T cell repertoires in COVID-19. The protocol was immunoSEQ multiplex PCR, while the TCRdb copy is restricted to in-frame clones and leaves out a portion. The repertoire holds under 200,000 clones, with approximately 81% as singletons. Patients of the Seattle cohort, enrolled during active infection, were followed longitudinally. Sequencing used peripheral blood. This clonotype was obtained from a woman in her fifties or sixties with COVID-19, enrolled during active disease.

This CDR3 is CSVGGLGGETQYF. Written as DNA, the CDR3 is TGCAGCGTTGGGGGCCTAGGTGGGGAGACCCAGTACTTC. This chain uses TRBV29-1 with TRBJ2-5; TRBD1 might be the D (5 bases). Trimming left V 4 bases short and J 5 bases short, with 14 bases between. This CDR3 spans 13 amino acids. Germline V CDR1 and CDR2: SQVTM, ANQGSEA.